The rows below give T cell receptor beta chains drawn from one sample of a study of T cell responses to AZD1222 COVID-19 vaccine. TCRdb keeps only in-frame clones here, not all; method: immunoSEQ multiplex PCR. The sample yields approximately 74,000 clones, 70% to 90% seen once. The sequenced sample was peripheral blood, obtained on day 0 of AZD1222 vaccination. Receptors were obtained from an adult in good health. Both conserved end residues are part of each CDR3. A D gene is named only where the DNA matches it firmly. Some rows mark clone size as missing; the rest say once, few, many or name a class of expanded clone.

j_gene: TRBJ1-5; abundance: NA; d_gene: NA; v_gene: TRBV19; CDR3aa: CASSSQGEDGNQPQHF; CDR3nt: TGTGCCAGTAGCTCACAGGGAGAGGATGGCAATCAGCCCCAGCATTTT
j_gene: TRBJ1-3; abundance: NA; d_gene: NA; v_gene: TRBV5-6; CDR3aa: CASSLAAGNTIYF; CDR3nt: TGTGCCAGCAGCCTAGCAGCTGGAAACACCATATATTTT
j_gene: TRBJ1-1; abundance: once; d_gene: NA; v_gene: TRBV23-1; CDR3aa: CASTGSITEAFF; CDR3nt: TGCGCCAGCACGGGTTCGATCACTGAAGCTTTCTTT
j_gene: TRBJ2-6; abundance: NA; d_gene: TRBD1; v_gene: TRBV10-3; CDR3aa: CAISEGTGFSGANVLTF; CDR3nt: TGTGCCATCAGTGAGGGGACAGGATTCTCTGGGGCCAACGTCCTGACTTTC
j_gene: TRBJ2-3; abundance: NA; d_gene: NA; v_gene: TRBV5-1; CDR3aa: CASSGGGGSDTQYF; CDR3nt: TGCGCCAGCAGCGGGGGCGGTGGTTCGGATACGCAGTATTTT
j_gene: TRBJ2-1; abundance: NA; d_gene: TRBD2; v_gene: TRBV24-1; CDR3aa: CATSDPGLAGLREQFF; CDR3nt: TGTGCCACCAGTGACCCGGGACTAGCGGGACTACGGGAGCAGTTCTTC
j_gene: TRBJ2-3; abundance: NA; d_gene: TRBD1; v_gene: TRBV11-2; CDR3aa: CASSPGTGLTSTDTQYF; CDR3nt: TGTGCCAGCAGCCCCGGGACAGGACTCACTAGCACAGATACGCAGTATTTT
j_gene: TRBJ2-7; abundance: NA; d_gene: NA; v_gene: TRBV9; CDR3aa: CASSVHYLVETYEQYF; CDR3nt: TGTGCCAGCAGCGTCCACTACCTAGTTGAAACCTACGAGCAGTACTTC
j_gene: TRBJ2-1; abundance: NA; d_gene: NA; v_gene: TRBV7-2; CDR3aa: CASIPSSSYNEQFF; CDR3nt: TGTGCCAGCATTCCATCCAGCTCCTACAATGAGCAGTTCTTC
j_gene: TRBJ2-5; abundance: once; d_gene: NA; v_gene: TRBV7-9; CDR3aa: CASSLSPEETQYF; CDR3nt: TGTGCCAGCAGCTTATCCCCCGAAGAGACCCAGTACTTC
j_gene: TRBJ2-1; abundance: NA; d_gene: NA; v_gene: TRBV5-5; CDR3aa: CASSLALAVFYNEQFF; CDR3nt: TGTGCCAGCAGCTTGGCACTAGCAGTTTTCTACAATGAGCAGTTCTTC
j_gene: TRBJ1-5; abundance: NA; d_gene: NA; v_gene: TRBV12-2; CDR3aa: CVKRGMSNQPQHF; CDR3nt: TGTGTTAAGCGGGGGATGAGCAATCAGCCCCAGCATTTT
j_gene: TRBJ2-7; abundance: NA; d_gene: TRBD1; v_gene: TRBV7-2; CDR3aa: CASSPRAGQGNSYEQYF; CDR3nt: TGTGCCAGCAGCCCTAGAGCCGGACAGGGCAACTCCTACGAGCAGTACTTC
j_gene: TRBJ2-3; abundance: NA; d_gene: TRBD2; v_gene: TRBV28; CDR3aa: CASSNPWTSGHTDTQYF; CDR3nt: TGTGCCAGCAGCAATCCCTGGACTAGCGGGCACACAGATACGCAGTATTTT
j_gene: TRBJ2-7; abundance: NA; d_gene: TRBD1; v_gene: TRBV5-1; CDR3aa: CASSSGTGTYEQYF; CDR3nt: TGCGCCAGCAGTTCCGGGACAGGGACATACGAGCAGTACTTC
j_gene: TRBJ1-2; abundance: NA; d_gene: NA; v_gene: TRBV9; CDR3aa: CASSVAVSPPGYGYTF; CDR3nt: TGTGCCAGCAGCGTAGCCGTCTCCCCACCGGGCTATGGCTACACCTTC
j_gene: TRBJ2-1; abundance: NA; d_gene: NA; v_gene: TRBV7-8; CDR3aa: CASSARGPYNEQFF; CDR3nt: TGTGCCAGCAGCGCTAGAGGGCCCTACAATGAGCAGTTCTTC
j_gene: TRBJ2-7; abundance: NA; d_gene: TRBD1; v_gene: TRBV6-5; CDR3aa: CASSTGGTYEQYF; CDR3nt: TGTGCCAGCAGTACAGGGGGCACCTACGAGCAGTACTTC
j_gene: TRBJ1-2; abundance: NA; d_gene: NA; v_gene: TRBV24-1; CDR3aa: CATSDWTDGYTF; CDR3nt: TGTGCCACCAGTGATTGGACAGATGGCTACACCTTC